The present entry profiles one T cell receptor beta chain with its context. These data belong to a study of blood T cell repertoires in COVID-19. Whole-study context: From T cells, B-cell-depleted T cells, or PBMCs came the material, which was cDNA or gDNA.

Germline assignment: CDR1 LGHNT and CDR2 FRNRAP. The J segment lost 8 bases and the V segment lost 6 bases, leaving 7 bases of the junction unmatched. The CDR3 extends over 13 amino acids. Some clones are missing from TCRdb's copy, which holds only in-frame ones; the method was immunoSEQ multiplex PCR. The sample holds 300,000 or so clones, approximately 87% seen once. Sequenced material: peripheral blood. The rearrangement uses TRBV12-5 and TRBJ1-2; TRBD1 matches 9 bases. This receptor was identified in a woman between 50 and 59 years old who had recovered from COVID-19. The CDR3 reads CASGTGTGNGYTF. CDR3 DNA: TGTGCTAGTGGCACCGGGACAGGGAACGGCTACACCTTC.